The 32 T cell receptor beta chains in this list originate from one sample, sequenced in a study of cytomegalovirus exposure and HLA in healthy donors. Assay: immunoSEQ multiplex PCR; the TCRdb copy retains only in-frame clones and omits some. This table has tens of thousands of clones, 95% to 96% appearing once. Specimen: PBMCs. These TCRs come from a man aged 18 to 35 in good health and CMV-seronegative.

The sample holds one count of this clone. The CDR3 region is CASSRTSGSSDEQFF. The CDR3, as DNA: TGTGCCAGCAGTAGGACTAGCGGGAGTTCCGATGAGCAGTTCTTC. The V gene is TRBV6-5, the J gene TRBJ2-1; 13 bases agree with TRBD2. Trimming removed 5 bases from V and 8 bases from J; junction bases left unmatched: 6. This CDR3 has 15 amino acids. The germline V gene encodes CDR1 MNHEY and CDR2 SVGAGI.

This chain joins TRBV18 and TRBJ2-4; possibly TRBD2 for D (5 bases). The CDR3 totals 17 residues. V was pared by 1 base and J by 0 bases, with 13 bases between. Germline CDR1 reads KGHSH; CDR2 reads LQKENI. CDR3 nucleotide sequence: TGTGCCAGCTCACCACTTGACCGACTACTAGCCAAAAACATTCAGTACTTC. Protein product: CASSPLDRLLAKNIQYF. Looking up the rest from reference TRBV18 and TRBJ2-4 gives the full variable domain: NAGVMQNPRHLVRRRGQEARLRCSPMKGHSHVYWYRQLPEEGLKFMVYLQKENIIDESGMPKERFSAEFPKEGPSILRIQQVVRGDSAAYFCASSPLDRLLAKNIQYFGAGTRLSVL.

This clone was recorded only once. V usage is TRBV7-2 and J usage is TRBJ2-6; maybe TRBD2 (5 bases). Germline CDR1 and CDR2: SGHTA and FQGNSA. The V end lost 5 bases, the J end lost 0 bases, and 11 bases lay between the germline ends. The CDR3 consists of 16 residues. The CDR3 DNA follows: TGTGCCAGCAGCATAAGAGGGTTCTCTGGGGCCAACGTCCTGACTTTC. Its protein product is CASSIRGFSGANVLTF.

V and J are TRBV6-1 and TRBJ2-1, with D perhaps TRBD1 (5 bases). The germline gives CDR1 MNHNS, CDR2 SASEGT. The CDR3 extends over 14 amino acids. The CDR3 sequence: CSLFRAVSYNEQFF. The CDR3 region has the DNA TGTTCCCTCTTCAGGGCGGTATCCTACAATGAGCAGTTCTTC.

This chain links TRBV7-6 with TRBJ1-3; TRBD1 is a possible D gene (6 bases). This CDR3 spans 16 amino acids. V gave up 1 base and J gave up 4 bases, with 14 bases separating them. Germline V lookup: CDR1 SGHVS, CDR2 FNYEAQ. CDR3 sequence (DNA): TGTGCCAGCAGCTTAGAAAGACAGGCCTCGGGAAACACCATATATTTT. Translated: CASSLERQASGNTIYF.

The V call is TRBV4-1, the J call TRBJ2-2; 8 bases line up with TRBD1. This CDR3 has 16 amino acids. V gave up 3 bases and J gave up 7 bases; unmatched junction bases: 10. Germline values: CDR1 MGHRA, CDR2 YSYEKL. CDR3 nucleotides: TGCGCCAGCAGCCATTCCCCCGGACAGGGAGGCGGGGAGCTGTTTTTT. It is translated as CASSHSPGQGGGELFF.

The chain is built from TRBV6-1 and TRBJ2-1; unclear D gene. Germline-derived CDR1 and CDR2 are MNHNS and SASEGT. The V end lost 3 bases, the J end lost 8 bases, and 11 bases lay between the germline ends. CDR3 length equals 13 residues. CDR3 in DNA: TGTGCCAGCAGTGAGTCTAGTCTCGATGAGCAGTTCTTC. Translated, it gives CASSESSLDEQFF.

In its sample, this clone was seen once. This sequence joins TRBV28 and TRBJ2-3, with D hard to call. The germline CDR1 and CDR2 sequences are MDHEN and SYDVKM. The CDR3 loop spans 14 amino acids. Trimming cost V 4 bases and J 4 bases, with 12 bases left between them. CDR3 sequence: CASSSTHSADTQYF. In DNA form, the CDR3 reads TGTGCCAGCAGTTCAACCCACTCGGCAGATACGCAGTATTTT. Full variable domain (remainder filled in from reference TRBV28 and TRBJ2-3): DVKVTQSSRYLVKRTGEKVFLECVQDMDHENMFWYRQDPGLGLRLIYFSYDVKMKEKGDIPEGYSVSREKKERFSLILESASTNQTSMYLCASSSTHSADTQYFGPGTRLTVL.

The chain uses TRBV28 and TRBJ1-2; 7 nucleotides agree with TRBD1. This CDR3 contains 15 residues. The germline CDR1 and CDR2 sequences are MDHEN and SYDVKM. J gave up 8 bases and V 5 bases, and 14 bases lay outside the gene matches. DNA of the CDR3: TGTGCCAGCAGTGACCGACAGGGTTTGAATAAGGGCTACACCTTC. As protein: CASSDRQGLNKGYTF.

This sequence joins TRBV2 and TRBJ2-7; 8 bases are shared with TRBD2. The germline V gene encodes CDR1 SNHLY and CDR2 FYNNEI. The junction had 9 bases not matched to a gene; V was cut back by 4 bases and J by 7 bases. CDR3 length: 14 amino acids. The CDR3 reads CASSGGLGPTEQYF. CDR3 DNA sequence: TGTGCCAGCAGTGGGGGACTAGGCCCTACAGAGCAGTACTTC.

V is TRBV6-5 and J is TRBJ1-2; maybe TRBD1 (6 bases). The CDR3 is made up of 15 amino acids. Germline CDR1 reads MNHEY; CDR2 reads SVGAGI. V lost 0 bases to trimming and J lost 4 bases, with 12 bases between them. Written as DNA, the CDR3 is TGTGCCAGCAGTTACTCGACAGACAGGACCTATGGCTACACCTTC. Amino acids: CASSYSTDRTYGYTF.

V usage is TRBV6-6 and J usage is TRBJ2-1; D ambiguous. The CDR3 contains 11 residues. V was shortened by 6 bases and J by 3 bases, with 3 bases between the two germline ends. From germline, CDR1 is MNHNY and CDR2 SVGAGI (reference sequence). CDR3 sequence reads: CASSNYNEQFF. DNA of the CDR3: TGTGCCAGCAGCAACTACAATGAGCAGTTCTTC.

The chain uses TRBV4-1 and TRBJ1-2; 7 bases are a match to TRBD1. J lost 4 bases, V lost 1 base, and 0 bases had no gene match. In germline, CDR1 is MGHRA, CDR2 YSYEKL. The CDR3 totals 13 residues. Here the CDR3 DNA reads TGCGCCAGCAGCCAAGGACAGGGCTATGGCTACACCTTC. Its translation is CASSQGQGYGYTF.

Only a few counts were recorded for this clone. The DNA for the CDR3 is TGTGCCAGCAGTGAAGCGCAAGGAGGGTGGAACACCGGGGAGCTGTTTTTT. Protein product: CASSEAQGGWNTGELFF. The rearrangement links TRBV6-1 to TRBJ2-2, with D perhaps TRBD2 (6 bases). CDR1 and CDR2 (germline): MNHNS, SASEGT. V was pared by 0 bases and J by 1 base, with 12 bases between. CDR3 length: 17 amino acids.

V and J are TRBV11-2 and TRBJ2-5; D gene uncertain. Germline assignment: CDR1 SGHAT and CDR2 FQNNGV. With 0 bases removed from V and 2 bases from J, the gap between germline ends came to 10 bases. This CDR3 comprises 15 residues. CDR3: CASSLDRGSQETQYF. DNA for the CDR3: TGTGCCAGCAGCTTAGATCGCGGCAGTCAAGAGACCCAGTACTTC.

This chain uses TRBV28 with TRBJ2-5; tentative D call: TRBD1 (6 bases). CDR3 length equals 14 residues. Germline V lookup: CDR1 MDHEN, CDR2 SYDVKM. V was clipped by 4 bases and J by 1 base, with 10 bases between them. As DNA, the CDR3 is TGTGCCAGCAGTTACCCCAGGGGCCAAGAGACCCAGTACTTC. Its translation is CASSYPRGQETQYF.

V is TRBV7-9 and J is TRBJ1-2; 8 positions match TRBD1. The germline CDR1 and CDR2 sequences are SEHNR and FQNEAQ (reference sequence). V lost 5 bases and J lost 0; bases outside the gene matches: 5. This CDR3 comprises 15 residues. CDR3 region: CASSPQGGPNYGYTF. CDR3 sequence (DNA): TGTGCCAGCAGCCCACAGGGGGGACCTAACTATGGCTACACCTTC.

J is TRBJ2-1 and V is TRBV5-1; 8 positions match TRBD1. CDR1 and CDR2 (germline): SGHRS, YFSETQ. CDR3 size: 16 residues. J gave up 2 bases and V 0 bases, and 4 bases lay outside the gene matches. As DNA, the CDR3 is TGCGCCAGCAGCTTGGGAGGGACAGGTCCCTACAATGAGCAGTTCTTC. Amino acid sequence: CASSLGGTGPYNEQFF.

The J gene is TRBJ1-1, the V gene TRBV5-1, with 8 positions matching TRBD1. Germline trimming cut 5 bases from V and 1 base from J; bases unmatched to any gene: 4. The germline CDR1 and CDR2 sequences are SGHRS and YFSETQ. The CDR3 sequence is 14 residues long. DNA of the CDR3: TGCGCCAGCAGTACTGGACAGGGGAACACTGAAGCTTTCTTT. This encodes CASSTGQGNTEAFF.

This sequence joins TRBV4-3 and TRBJ2-7; a possible D gene is TRBD2 (7 bases). This CDR3 is 16 amino acids long. V was cut by 0 bases and J by 3 bases, with 15 bases left in between. Germline loops: CDR1 LGHNA, CDR2 YSLEER. The CDR3 reads CASSQDFSGEGYEQYF. CDR3 nucleotide sequence: TGCGCCAGCAGCCAAGATTTTTCAGGGGAGGGCTACGAGCAGTACTTC.

The V call is TRBV28, the J call TRBJ2-7, with 7 bases fitting TRBD2. V was clipped by 7 bases and J by 1 base; unmatched bases: 7. In germline, CDR1 is MDHEN, CDR2 SYDVKM. CDR3 length: 14 residues. The CDR3 region has the DNA TGTGCCAGCAATGTCGCTAGCGGATCCTACGAGCAGTACTTC. It codes for CASNVASGSYEQYF.

The chain couples TRBV6-6 to TRBJ2-1; D remains unclear. This CDR3 is 13 amino acids long. Germline CDR1 and CDR2: MNHNY and SVGAGI (reference sequence). Trimming took off 3 bases at V and 3 bases at J, with 6 bases between the two ends. In nucleotides, the CDR3 is TGTGCCAGCAGTTATGAGGTCTACAATGAGCAGTTCTTC. The encoded protein is CASSYEVYNEQFF.

The V call is TRBV18, the J call TRBJ2-7; tentative D call: TRBD2 (6 bases). The CDR3 extends over 13 amino acids. The germline CDR1 and CDR2 sequences are KGHSH and LQKENI. Trimming left V 6 bases short and J 4 bases short, with 13 bases between. The CDR3 loop reads CASSPGRSYEQYF. In nucleotides, the CDR3 is TGTGCCAGCTCTCCAGGGAGGAGTTACGAGCAGTACTTC.

The chain links TRBV4-1 to TRBJ2-3, with D possibly TRBD2 on 6 matching bases. The CDR3 spans 12 residues. Germline V gives CDR1 MGHRA, CDR2 YSYEKL. Trimming removed 0 bases from V and 8 bases from J, with 6 bases in between. CDR3 in DNA: TGCGCCAGCAGCCAAGAGGGGGGTACGCAGTATTTT. Residues: CASSQEGGTQYF.

The J gene is TRBJ1-2, the V gene TRBV27, with D maybe TRBD1 (6 bases). Trimming pared 3 bases from V and 6 bases from J, leaving 20 bases between. The CDR3 sequence is 16 residues long. Per the germline V gene, CDR1 is MNHEY and CDR2 is SMNVEV (reference sequence). The CDR3 DNA sequence: TGTGCCAGCAGTTTCCGGGGGGGGCCTCCAATTAATGGCTACACCTTC. Translation: CASSFRGGPPINGYTF.

The J gene is TRBJ2-2, the V gene TRBV5-1, with D maybe TRBD1 (6 bases). Germline values: CDR1 SGHRS, CDR2 YFSETQ. The CDR3 sequence is 15 residues long. Trimming stripped 6 bases from V and 3 bases from J, with 15 bases between. The DNA of the CDR3 is TGCGCCAGCAATATACAGGGCGGTTACACCGGGGAGCTGTTTTTT. Translating it yields CASNIQGGYTGELFF.

The V gene is TRBV28, the J gene TRBJ2-7; 9 nucleotides align to TRBD2. V dropped 2 bases and J dropped 5; count of bases not matched to a gene: 10. The CDR3 is made up of 16 amino acids. Germline assignment: CDR1 MDHEN and CDR2 SYDVKM. CDR3 nucleotides: TGTGCCAGCAGTTTAAGGATAGCGGGAGTTGGGGACGAGCAGTACTTC. It codes for CASSLRIAGVGDEQYF.

The V gene is TRBV6-5, the J gene TRBJ1-2; no firm D call. V was pared by 5 bases and J by 12 bases, with 16 bases between. The CDR3 sequence is 12 residues long. Germline V gene sequence: CDR1 MNHEY, CDR2 SVGAGI. The chain's CDR3 is CASSPASLEDTF. The CDR3 nucleotides are TGTGCCAGCAGTCCCGCCAGCCTTGAGGACACCTTC.

V is TRBV19 and J is TRBJ1-5; 7 nucleotides agree with TRBD1. The V and J ends lost 7 bases and 6 bases, in that order; junction bases with no gene match: 9. Germline-derived CDR1 and CDR2 are LNHDA and SQIVND (reference sequence). CDR3 length: 14 amino acids. As DNA, the CDR3 is TGTGCCAGTACCCAAGGACAGGCGGGTCAGCCCCAGCATTTT. Residues: CASTQGQAGQPQHF.

The chain uses TRBV14 and TRBJ2-7, with 9 bases identical to TRBD1. Germline V gene sequence: CDR1 SGHDN, CDR2 FVKESK. CDR3 length equals 15 residues. The V segment lost 4 bases and the J segment 0 bases; nucleotides outside the gene matches: 4. The CDR3 here is CASSLGQGPSYEQYF. The DNA of the CDR3 is TGTGCCAGCAGCCTGGGACAGGGCCCCTCCTACGAGCAGTACTTC.

This chain connects TRBV11-2 to TRBJ2-5; 10 bases fit TRBD2. V was pared by 3 bases and J by 1 base, with 2 bases of the junction left unmatched. Germline CDR1 reads SGHAT; CDR2 reads FQNNGV. CDR3 length: 15 amino acids. Written as DNA, the CDR3 is TGTGCCAGCAGCTTCGGACTAGCGGCCCAAGAGACCCAGTACTTC. It encodes CASSFGLAAQETQYF.

This clone was observed a single time. The gene calls are TRBV11-2 and TRBJ2-5; no firm D call. Between the trimmed V and J ends, which lost 1 base and 7 bases, there was a span of 10 bases. Germline loops: CDR1 SGHAT, CDR2 FQNNGV. The CDR3 covers 13 residues. DNA of the CDR3: TGTGCCAGCAGCTTAGGCCTCGAAGCGACCCAGTACTTC. It encodes CASSLGLEATQYF.